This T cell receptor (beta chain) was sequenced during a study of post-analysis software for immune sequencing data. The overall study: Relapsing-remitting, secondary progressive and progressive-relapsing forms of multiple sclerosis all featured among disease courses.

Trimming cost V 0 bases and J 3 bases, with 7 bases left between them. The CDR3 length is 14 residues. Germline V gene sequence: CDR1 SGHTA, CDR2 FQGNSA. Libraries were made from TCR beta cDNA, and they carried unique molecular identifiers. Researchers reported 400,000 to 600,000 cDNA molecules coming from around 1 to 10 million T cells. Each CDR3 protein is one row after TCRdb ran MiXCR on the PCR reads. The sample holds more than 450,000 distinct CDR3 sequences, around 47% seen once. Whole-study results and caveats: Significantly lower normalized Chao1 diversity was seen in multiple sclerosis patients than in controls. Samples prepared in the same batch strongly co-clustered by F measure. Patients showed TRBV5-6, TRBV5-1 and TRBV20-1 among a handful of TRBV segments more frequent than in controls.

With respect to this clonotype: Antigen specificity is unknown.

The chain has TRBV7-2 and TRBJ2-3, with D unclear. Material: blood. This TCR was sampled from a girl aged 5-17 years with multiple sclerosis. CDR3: CASSLAFGTDTQYF. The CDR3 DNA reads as TGTGCCAGCAGCTTAGCGTTCGGGACAGATACGCAGTATTTT. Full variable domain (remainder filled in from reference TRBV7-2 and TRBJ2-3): GAGVSQSPSNKVTEKGKDVELRCDPISGHTALYWYRQSLGQGLEFLIYFQGNSAPDKSGLPSDRFSAERTGGSVSTLTIQRTQQEDSAVYLCASSLAFGTDTQYFGPGTRLTVL.